The sequence of this TCR beta chain was determined in a study of control samples from healthy donors and cancer patients. Clones were read by immunoSEQ multiplex PCR, and TCRdb kept only the in-frame ones, dropping some. Of roughly 95,000 clones in the sample, roughly 92% were seen once. CDR1 and CDR2 (germline): GTSNPN, SVGIG (reference sequence). The CDR3 extends over 14 amino acids. Trimming cost V 3 bases and J 5 bases; bases outside gene matches: 4. The sample taken for sequencing was blood. This clonotype originated in a human donor in good health. The donor label of this sample is uncertain. The V and J genes are TRBV30 and TRBJ1-5; TRBD1 aligns across 10 bases. CDR3 protein: CAWRTTGGHQPQHF. CDR3 bases: TGTGCCTGGAGGACGACAGGGGGCCATCAGCCCCAGCATTTT.